This TCR beta chain was recorded in a study of blood T cell repertoires in COVID-19. Background on the study: Collection of acute and convalescent COVID-19 samples took place in the United States, Italy and Spain. T cells, B-cell-depleted T cells, or PBMCs supplied cDNA or gDNA.

The V gene's germline CDR1 is SGHTA and CDR2 FQGNSA. This CDR3 is built from 18 residues. After removal of 0 bases from V and 4 bases from J, the junction contained 11 bases not matched to a gene. Original handling: Amplification from reference gene primers served as the basis for estimated nucleated cell counts. Repertoires were generated with immunoSEQ multiplex PCR, while TCRdb's copy carries only in-frame clones and drops some. V and J calls and clone size come straight from that table; D and trimming were deduced from the DNA. This sample has around 280,000 clones, with approximately 83% found just once.

What was sequenced was peripheral blood. This clonotype was sampled from a woman aged 30 to 39 who had recovered from COVID-19. This sequence joins TRBV7-2 and TRBJ2-1; TRBD2 matches 8 bases. The CDR3 protein is CASSLAPLIAGRYNEQFF. The CDR3 region has the DNA TGTGCCAGCAGCTTAGCCCCCCTAATAGCGGGAAGATACAATGAGCAGTTCTTC.